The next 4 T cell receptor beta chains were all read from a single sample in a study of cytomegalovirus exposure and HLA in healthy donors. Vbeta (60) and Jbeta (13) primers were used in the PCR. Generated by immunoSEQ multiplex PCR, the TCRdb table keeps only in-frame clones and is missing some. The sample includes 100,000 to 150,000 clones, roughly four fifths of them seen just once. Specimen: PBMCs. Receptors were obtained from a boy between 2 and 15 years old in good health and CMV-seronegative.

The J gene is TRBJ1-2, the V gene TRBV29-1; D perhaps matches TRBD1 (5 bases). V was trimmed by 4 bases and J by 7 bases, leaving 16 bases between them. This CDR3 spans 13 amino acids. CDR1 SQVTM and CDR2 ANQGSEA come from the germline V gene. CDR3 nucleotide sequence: TGCAGCGTTGGAGTAGGGGATCCTTTTGGCTACACCTTC. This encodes CSVGVGDPFGYTF.

Written as DNA, the CDR3 is TGTGCCAGCAGTTACGGGGCTAGCGGGTTACAAGAGACCCAGTACTTC. This translates into CASSYGASGLQETQYF. The chain uses TRBV6-5 and TRBJ2-5; TRBD2 matches at 8 bases. With 2 bases clipped from V and 2 bases from J, the junction kept 7 bases outside the gene matches. Germline CDR1 and CDR2: MNHEY and SVGAGI. CDR3 length: 16 residues.

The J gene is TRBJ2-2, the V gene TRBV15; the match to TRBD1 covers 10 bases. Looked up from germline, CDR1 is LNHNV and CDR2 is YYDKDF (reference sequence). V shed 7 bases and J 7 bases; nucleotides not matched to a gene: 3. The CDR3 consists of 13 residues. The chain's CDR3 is CATKDRGDGELFF. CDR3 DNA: TGTGCCACCAAGGACAGGGGGGACGGGGAGCTGTTTTTT.

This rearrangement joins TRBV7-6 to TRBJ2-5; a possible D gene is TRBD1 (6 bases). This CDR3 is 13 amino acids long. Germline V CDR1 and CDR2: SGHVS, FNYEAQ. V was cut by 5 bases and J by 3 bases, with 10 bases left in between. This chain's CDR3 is CASSRQGKETQYF. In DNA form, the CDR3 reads TGTGCCAGCAGCCGGCAGGGGAAAGAGACCCAGTACTTC.